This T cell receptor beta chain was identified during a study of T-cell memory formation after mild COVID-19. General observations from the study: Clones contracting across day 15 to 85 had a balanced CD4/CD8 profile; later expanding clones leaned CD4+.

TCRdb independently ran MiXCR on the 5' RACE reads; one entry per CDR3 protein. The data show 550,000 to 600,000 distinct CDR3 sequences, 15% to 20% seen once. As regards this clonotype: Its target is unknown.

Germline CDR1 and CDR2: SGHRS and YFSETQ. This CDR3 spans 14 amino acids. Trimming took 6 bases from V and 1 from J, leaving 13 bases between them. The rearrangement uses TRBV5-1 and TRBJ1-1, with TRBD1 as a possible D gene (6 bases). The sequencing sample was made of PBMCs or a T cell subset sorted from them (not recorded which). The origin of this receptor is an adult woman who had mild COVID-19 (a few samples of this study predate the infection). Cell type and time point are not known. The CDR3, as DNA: TGCGCCAGCAACCCCGGACAGACGAACACTGAAGCTTTCTTT. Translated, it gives CASNPGQTNTEAFF.